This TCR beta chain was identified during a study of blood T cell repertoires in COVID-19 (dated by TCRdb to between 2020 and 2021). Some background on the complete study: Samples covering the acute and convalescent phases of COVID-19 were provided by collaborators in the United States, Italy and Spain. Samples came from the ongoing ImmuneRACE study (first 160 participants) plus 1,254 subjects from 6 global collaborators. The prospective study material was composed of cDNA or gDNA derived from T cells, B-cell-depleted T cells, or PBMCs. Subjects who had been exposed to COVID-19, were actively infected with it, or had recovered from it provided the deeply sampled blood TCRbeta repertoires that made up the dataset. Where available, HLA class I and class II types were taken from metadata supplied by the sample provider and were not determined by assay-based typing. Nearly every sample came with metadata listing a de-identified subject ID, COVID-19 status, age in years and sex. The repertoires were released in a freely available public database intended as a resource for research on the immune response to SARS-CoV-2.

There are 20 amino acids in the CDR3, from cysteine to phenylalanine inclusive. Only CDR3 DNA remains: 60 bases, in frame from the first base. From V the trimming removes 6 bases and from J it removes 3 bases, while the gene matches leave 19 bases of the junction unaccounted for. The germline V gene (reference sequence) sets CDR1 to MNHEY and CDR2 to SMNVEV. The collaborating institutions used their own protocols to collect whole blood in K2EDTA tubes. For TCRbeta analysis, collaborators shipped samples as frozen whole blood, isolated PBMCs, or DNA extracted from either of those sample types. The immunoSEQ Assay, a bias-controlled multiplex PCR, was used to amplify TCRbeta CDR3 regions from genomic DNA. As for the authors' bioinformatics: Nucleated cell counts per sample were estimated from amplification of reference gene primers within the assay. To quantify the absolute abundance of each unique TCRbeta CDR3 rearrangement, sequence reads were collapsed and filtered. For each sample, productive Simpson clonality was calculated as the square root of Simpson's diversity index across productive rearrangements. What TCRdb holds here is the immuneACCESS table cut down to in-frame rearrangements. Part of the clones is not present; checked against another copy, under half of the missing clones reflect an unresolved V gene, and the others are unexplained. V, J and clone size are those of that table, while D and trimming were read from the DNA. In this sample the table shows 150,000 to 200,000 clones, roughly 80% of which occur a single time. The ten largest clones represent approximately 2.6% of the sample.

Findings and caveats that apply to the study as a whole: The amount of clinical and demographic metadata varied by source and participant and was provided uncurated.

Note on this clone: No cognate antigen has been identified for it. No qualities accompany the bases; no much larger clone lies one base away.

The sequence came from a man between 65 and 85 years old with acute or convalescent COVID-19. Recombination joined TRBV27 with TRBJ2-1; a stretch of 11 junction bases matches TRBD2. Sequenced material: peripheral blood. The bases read TGTGCCAGCAGGAATAGGGCACTACTAGCGGGAGATAGAGGCTACAATGAGCAGTTCTTC. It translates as CASRNRALLAGDRGYNEQFF.